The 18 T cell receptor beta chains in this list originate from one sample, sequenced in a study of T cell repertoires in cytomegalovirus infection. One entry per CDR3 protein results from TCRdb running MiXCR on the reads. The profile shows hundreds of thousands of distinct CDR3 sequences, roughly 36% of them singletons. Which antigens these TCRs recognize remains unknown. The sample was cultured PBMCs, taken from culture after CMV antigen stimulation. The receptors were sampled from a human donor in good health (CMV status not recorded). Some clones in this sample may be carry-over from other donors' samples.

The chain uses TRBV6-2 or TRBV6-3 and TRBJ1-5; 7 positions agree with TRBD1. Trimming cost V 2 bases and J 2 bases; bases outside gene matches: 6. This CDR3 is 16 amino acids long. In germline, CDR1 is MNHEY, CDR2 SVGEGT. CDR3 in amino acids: CASSYPRDSGNQPQHF. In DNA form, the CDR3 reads TGTGCCAGCAGTTACCCCAGGGACAGCGGCAATCAGCCCCAGCATTTT.

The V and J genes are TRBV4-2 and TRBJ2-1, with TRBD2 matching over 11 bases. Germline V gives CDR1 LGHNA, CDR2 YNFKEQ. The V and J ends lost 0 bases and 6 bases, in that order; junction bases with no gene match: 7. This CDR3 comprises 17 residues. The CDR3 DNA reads TGTGCCAGCAGCCAAGATTTGAGAGGACTAGCGGGCAATGAGCAGTTCTTC. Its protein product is CASSQDLRGLAGNEQFF.

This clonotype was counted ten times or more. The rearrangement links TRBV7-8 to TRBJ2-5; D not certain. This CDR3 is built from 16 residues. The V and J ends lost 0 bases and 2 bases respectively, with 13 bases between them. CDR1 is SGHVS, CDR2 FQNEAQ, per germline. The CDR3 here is CASSLAPPVVQETQYF. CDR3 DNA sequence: TGTGCCAGCAGCTTAGCACCCCCTGTAGTGCAAGAGACCCAGTACTTC.

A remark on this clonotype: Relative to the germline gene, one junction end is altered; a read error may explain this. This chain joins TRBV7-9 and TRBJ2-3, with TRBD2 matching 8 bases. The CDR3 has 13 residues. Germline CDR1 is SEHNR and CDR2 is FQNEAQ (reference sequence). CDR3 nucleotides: TGTGCCAACAGCCGGGGGGGTTCAGATACGCAGTATTTT. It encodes CANSRGGSDTQYF.

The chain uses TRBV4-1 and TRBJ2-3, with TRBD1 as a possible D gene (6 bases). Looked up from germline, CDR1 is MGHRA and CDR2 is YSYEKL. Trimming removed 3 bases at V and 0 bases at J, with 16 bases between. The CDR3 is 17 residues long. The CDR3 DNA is TGCGCCAGCAGCCACCTCAGGACAGAGAAGAGCACAGATACGCAGTATTTT. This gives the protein CASSHLRTEKSTDTQYF.

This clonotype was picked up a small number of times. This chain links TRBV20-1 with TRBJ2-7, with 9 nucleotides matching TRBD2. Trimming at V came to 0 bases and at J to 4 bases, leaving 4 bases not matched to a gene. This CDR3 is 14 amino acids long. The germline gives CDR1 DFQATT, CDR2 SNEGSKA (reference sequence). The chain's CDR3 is CSAREIAGEYEQYF. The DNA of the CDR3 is TGCAGTGCTAGAGAGATAGCGGGGGAGTACGAGCAGTACTTC.

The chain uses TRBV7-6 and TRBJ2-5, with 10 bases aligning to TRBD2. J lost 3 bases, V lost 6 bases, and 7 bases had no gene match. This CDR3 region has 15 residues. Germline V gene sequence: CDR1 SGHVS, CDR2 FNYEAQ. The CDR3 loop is CASRGLAGGEETQYF. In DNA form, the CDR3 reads TGTGCCAGCAGAGGGTTAGCGGGGGGTGAAGAGACCCAGTACTTC.

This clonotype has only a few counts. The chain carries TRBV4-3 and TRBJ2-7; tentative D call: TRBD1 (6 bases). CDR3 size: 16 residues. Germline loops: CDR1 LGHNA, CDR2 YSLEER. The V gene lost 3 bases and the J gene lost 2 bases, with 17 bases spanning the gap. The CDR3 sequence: CASSQEQGLNAYEQYF. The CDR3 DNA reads TGCGCCAGCAGCCAGGAACAGGGCCTCAATGCCTACGAGCAGTACTTC.

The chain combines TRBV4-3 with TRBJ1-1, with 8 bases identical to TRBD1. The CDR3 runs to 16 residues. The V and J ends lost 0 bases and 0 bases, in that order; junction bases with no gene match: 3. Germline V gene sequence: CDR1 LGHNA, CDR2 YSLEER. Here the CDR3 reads CASSQDRQGMNTEAFF. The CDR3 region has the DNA TGCGCCAGCAGCCAAGATCGACAGGGGATGAACACTGAAGCTTTCTTT.

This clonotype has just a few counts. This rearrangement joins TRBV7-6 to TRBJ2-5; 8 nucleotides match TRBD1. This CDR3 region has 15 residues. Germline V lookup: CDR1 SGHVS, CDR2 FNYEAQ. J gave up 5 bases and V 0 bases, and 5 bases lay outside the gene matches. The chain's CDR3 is CASSLAQGARETQYF. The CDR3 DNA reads TGTGCCAGCAGCTTAGCGCAGGGGGCGCGGGAGACCCAGTACTTC. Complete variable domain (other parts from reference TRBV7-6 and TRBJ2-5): GAGVSQSPRYKVTKRGQDVALRCDPISGHVSLYWYRQALGQGPEFLTYFNYEAQQDKSGLPNDRFSAERPEGSISTLTIQRTEQRDSAMYRCASSLAQGARETQYFGPGTRLLVL.

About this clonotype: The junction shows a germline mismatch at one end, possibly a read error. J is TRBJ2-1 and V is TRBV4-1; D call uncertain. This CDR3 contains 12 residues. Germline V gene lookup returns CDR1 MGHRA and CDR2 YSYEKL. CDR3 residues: CASSQDGRSQFF. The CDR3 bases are TGTGCCAGCAGCCAAGACGGGCGGAGTCAGTTCTTC.

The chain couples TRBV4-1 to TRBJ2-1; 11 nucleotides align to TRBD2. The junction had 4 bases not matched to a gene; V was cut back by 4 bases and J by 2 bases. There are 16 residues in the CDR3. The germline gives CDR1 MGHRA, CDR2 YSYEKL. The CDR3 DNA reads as TGCGCCAGCAGCCCACTAGCGGGGGTTACCTACAATGAGCAGTTCTTC. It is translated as CASSPLAGVTYNEQFF.

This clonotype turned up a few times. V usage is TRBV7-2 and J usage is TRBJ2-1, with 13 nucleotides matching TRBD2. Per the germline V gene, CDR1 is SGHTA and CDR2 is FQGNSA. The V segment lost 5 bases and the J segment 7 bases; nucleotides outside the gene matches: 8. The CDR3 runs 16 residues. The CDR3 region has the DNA TGTGCCAGCAGCGCACAGAGGGGACTAGCGGGGAATGAGCAGTTCTTC. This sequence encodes CASSAQRGLAGNEQFF.

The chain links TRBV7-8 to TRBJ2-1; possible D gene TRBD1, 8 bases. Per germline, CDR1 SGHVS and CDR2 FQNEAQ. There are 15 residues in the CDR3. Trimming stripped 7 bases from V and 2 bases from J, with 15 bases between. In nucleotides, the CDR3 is TGTGCCAGCAACCGGGGGGACAGGCCCTACAATGAGCAGTTCTTC. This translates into CASNRGDRPYNEQFF.

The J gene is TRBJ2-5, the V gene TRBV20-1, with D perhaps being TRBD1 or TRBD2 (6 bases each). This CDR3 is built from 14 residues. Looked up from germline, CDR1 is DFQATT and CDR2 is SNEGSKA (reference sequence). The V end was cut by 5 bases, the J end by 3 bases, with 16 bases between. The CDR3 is CSAFLVGGEETQYF. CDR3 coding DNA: TGCAGTGCTTTCCTTGTGGGGGGCGAAGAGACCCAGTACTTC.

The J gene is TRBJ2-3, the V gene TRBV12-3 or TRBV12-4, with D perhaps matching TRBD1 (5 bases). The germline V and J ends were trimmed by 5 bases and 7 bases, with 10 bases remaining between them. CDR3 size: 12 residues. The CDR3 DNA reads TGTGCCAGCAGTCGACCAGGGTATACGCAGTATTTT. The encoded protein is CASSRPGYTQYF.

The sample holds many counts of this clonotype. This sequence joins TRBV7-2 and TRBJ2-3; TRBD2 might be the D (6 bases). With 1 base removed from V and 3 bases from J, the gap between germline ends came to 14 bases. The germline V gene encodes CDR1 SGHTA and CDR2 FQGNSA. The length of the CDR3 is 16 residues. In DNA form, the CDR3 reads TGTGCCAGCAGCTTAGTGCTAGGGACTGGAACAGATACGCAGTATTTT. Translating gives CASSLVLGTGTDTQYF.

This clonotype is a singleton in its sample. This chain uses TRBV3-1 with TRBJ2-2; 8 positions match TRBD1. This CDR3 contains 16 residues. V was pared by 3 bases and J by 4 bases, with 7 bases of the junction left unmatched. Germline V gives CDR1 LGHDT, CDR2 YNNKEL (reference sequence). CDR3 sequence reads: CASSHQTGGITGELFF. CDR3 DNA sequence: TGTGCCAGCAGCCATCAAACAGGGGGAATCACCGGGGAGCTGTTTTTT.